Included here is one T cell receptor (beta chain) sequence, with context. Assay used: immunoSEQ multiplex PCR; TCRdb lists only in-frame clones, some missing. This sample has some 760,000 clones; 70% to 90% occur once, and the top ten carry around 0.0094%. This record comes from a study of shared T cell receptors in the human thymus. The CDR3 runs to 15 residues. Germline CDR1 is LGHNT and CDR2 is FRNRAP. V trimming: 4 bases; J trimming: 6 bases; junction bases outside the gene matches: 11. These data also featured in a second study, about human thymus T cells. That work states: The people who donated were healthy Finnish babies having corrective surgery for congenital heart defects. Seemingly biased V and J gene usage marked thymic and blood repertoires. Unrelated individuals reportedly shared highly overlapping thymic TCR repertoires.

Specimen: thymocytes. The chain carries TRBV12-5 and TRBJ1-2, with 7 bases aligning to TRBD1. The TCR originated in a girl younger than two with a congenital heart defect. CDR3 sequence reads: CASGSHYRDRNGYTF. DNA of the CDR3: TGTGCTAGTGGTTCTCACTACCGGGACAGAAATGGCTACACCTTC. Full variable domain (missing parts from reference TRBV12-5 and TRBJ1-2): DARVTQTPRHKVTEMGQEVTMRCQPILGHNTVFWYRQTMMQGLELLAYFRNRAPLDDSGMPKDRFSAEMPDATLATLKIQPSEPRDSAVYFCASGSHYRDRNGYTFGSGTRLTVV.